This T cell receptor (beta chain) appears in the sequencing data of a study of T cell responses to AZD1222 COVID-19 vaccine. Notes on the study in general: Repertoires in all cases were sampled only once the peak T cell response had passed. Once two AZD1222 doses were given, Spike-specific TCR breadth and depth went up. Regions 160-218 and 743-854 held dominance among vaccine-associated CD4 TCRs, which spanned spike.

About this clone itself: The antigen is not known.

Sequencing was performed with immunoSEQ multiplex PCR; in TCRdb, only in-frame clones are kept and a portion is missing. The data show 150,000 to 200,000 clones, roughly nine tenths seen once. V was clipped by 3 bases and J by 4 bases, with 12 bases between them. The CDR3 sequence is 14 residues long. The germline V gene has CDR1 MNHEY and CDR2 SMNVEV (reference sequence). The specimen comprised peripheral blood, sampled 28 days after the second AZD1222 dose. The receptor was isolated from an adult who received the AZD1222 COVID-19 vaccine. V usage is TRBV27 and J usage is TRBJ1-2; maybe TRBD1 (5 bases). The CDR3 region has the DNA TGTGCCAGCAGTTTTAGCCGGGGCCCCTATGGCTACACCTTC. Amino acids: CASSFSRGPYGYTF.